The following is a TCR beta chain sequence with its context. Primers used in a second PCR of about 6 to 11 cycles were a sample-barcoded 5' primer and a J-beta primer mix. All cDNA molecules were each tagged by a template-switch adaptor with 12 random nucleotides. One entry per CDR3 protein, called by TCRdb with MiXCR from the 5' RACE reads. The sample yields about 640,000 distinct CDR3 sequences, 45% to 65% seen once. These data come from a study of blood T cells in healthy people across ages. The CDR3 totals 18 residues. Germline V gene sequence: CDR1 MNHEY, CDR2 SVGAGI. Sequencing used blood. The genes are TRBV6-5 and TRBJ2-5; D tentatively reads TRBD1 or TRBD2 (5 bases each). TRBJ2-7 explains the end of the DNA better; the J call may be wrong. The receptor was derived from a man aged 60 to 69 in good health. The CDR3 is CASSYKVRGALKRYEQYF. As DNA, the CDR3 is TGTGCCAGCAGTTATAAAGTGAGGGGAGCCCTAAAGCGCTACGAGCAGTACTTC.